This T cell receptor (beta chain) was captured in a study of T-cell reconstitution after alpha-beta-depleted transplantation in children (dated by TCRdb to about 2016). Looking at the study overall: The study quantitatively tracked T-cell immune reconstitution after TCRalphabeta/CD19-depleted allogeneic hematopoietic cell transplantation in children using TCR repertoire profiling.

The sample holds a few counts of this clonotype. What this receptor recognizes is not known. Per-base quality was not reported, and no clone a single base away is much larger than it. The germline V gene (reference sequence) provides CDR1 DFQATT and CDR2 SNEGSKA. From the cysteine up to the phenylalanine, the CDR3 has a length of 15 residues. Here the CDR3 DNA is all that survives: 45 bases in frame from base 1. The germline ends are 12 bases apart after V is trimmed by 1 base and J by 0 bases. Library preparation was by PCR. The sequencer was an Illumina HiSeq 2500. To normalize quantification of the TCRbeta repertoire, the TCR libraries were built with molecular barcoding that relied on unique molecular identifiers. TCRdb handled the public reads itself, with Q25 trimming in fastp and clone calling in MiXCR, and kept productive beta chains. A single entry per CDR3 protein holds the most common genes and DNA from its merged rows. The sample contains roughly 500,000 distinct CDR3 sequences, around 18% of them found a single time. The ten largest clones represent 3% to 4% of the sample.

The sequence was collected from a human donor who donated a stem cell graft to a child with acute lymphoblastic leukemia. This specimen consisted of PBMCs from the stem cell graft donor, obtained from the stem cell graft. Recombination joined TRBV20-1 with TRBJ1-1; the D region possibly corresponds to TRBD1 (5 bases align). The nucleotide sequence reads TGCAGTGCTAGAGGGTGGGGGTGGATGAACACTGAAGCTTTCTTT. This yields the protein CSARGWGWMNTEAFF.